This T cell receptor beta chain was retrieved from a study of blood T cell repertoires in COVID-19. The trim removed 2 bases at V and 6 bases at J, leaving 9 bases unmatched. In germline, CDR1 is SGHVS, CDR2 FNYEAQ. This CDR3 region has 16 residues. Sequencing used immunoSEQ multiplex PCR; TCRdb keeps in-frame clones, though not all of them. The sample holds approximately 150,000 clones, around nine tenths seen once. The sequence came from a human donor in a cohort sampled during active COVID-19. The rearrangement joins TRBV7-6 to TRBJ2-1; 8 bases map to TRBD2. The specimen was peripheral blood. The CDR3 sequence is CASSLRGPGGRNEQFF. The CDR3 DNA follows: TGTGCCAGCAGCTTAAGGGGTCCGGGGGGGCGCAATGAGCAGTTCTTC.